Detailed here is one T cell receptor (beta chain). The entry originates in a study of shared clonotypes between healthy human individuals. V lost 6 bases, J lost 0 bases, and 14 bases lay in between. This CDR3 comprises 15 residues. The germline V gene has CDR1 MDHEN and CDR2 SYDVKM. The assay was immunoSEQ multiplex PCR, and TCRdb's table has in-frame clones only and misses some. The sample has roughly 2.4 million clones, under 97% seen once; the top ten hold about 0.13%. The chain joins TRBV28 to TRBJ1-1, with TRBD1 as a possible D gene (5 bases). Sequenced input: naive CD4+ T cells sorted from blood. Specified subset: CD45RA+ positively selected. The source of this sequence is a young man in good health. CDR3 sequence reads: CASSGFGHLNTEAFF. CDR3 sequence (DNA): TGTGCCAGCAGCGGGTTCGGACACCTGAACACTGAAGCTTTCTTT.